The 4 T cell receptor beta chains below all came from one sample that was sequenced in a study of breast tumors, draining lymph nodes, adjacent tissues. Breast cancer patients provided tissue from their axillary draining lymph nodes. TCRdb re-called the multiplex PCR reads with MiXCR, one entry per CDR3 protein. The sample holds tens of thousands of distinct CDR3 sequences; approximately 29% are singletons and the top ten take 7.5% to 10%. The sample consisted of axillary lymph node tissue. The receptor source for this set is a female donor with breast cancer. Some clones in this sample may be carry-over from other donors' samples.

The table lists this clonotype with many counts. The V gene is TRBV6-1, the J gene TRBJ1-2, with D tentatively TRBD1 (5 bases). V dropped 0 bases and J dropped 8 bases, with 19 bases sitting between them. The CDR3 is 16 residues long. Germline V lookup: CDR1 MNHNS, CDR2 SASEGT. CDR3 sequence reads: CASSEALQWQGYGYTF. DNA of the CDR3: TGTGCCAGCAGTGAAGCGCTTCAGTGGCAGGGATACGGCTACACCTTC.

Turning to this clonotype: The junction shows a germline mismatch at one end, possibly a read error. CDR3 nucleotide sequence: TGTGCTAGCAGCTTTATTTCGTCCAGCGGCCAAGACAATGAGCAGTTCTTC. Its translation: CASSFISSSGQDNEQFF. The rearrangement uses TRBV11-2 and TRBJ2-1; D perhaps matches TRBD2 (5 bases). The CDR3 extends over 17 amino acids. Germline CDR1 SGHAT, CDR2 FQNNGV.

Regarding this clonotype: Its ends do not fully match the called genes, so a read error is possible. The V call is TRBV5-1, the J call TRBJ2-1, with TRBD2 identical over 10 bases. The CDR3 runs 15 residues. The germline CDR1 and CDR2 sequences are SGHRS and YFSETQ. CDR3 coding DNA: TGCGCCAGCAGCTCCGAACTAGCGGGATACAGTGAGCAGTTCTTC. Its translation is CASSSELAGYSEQFF.

Ten or more counts support this clonotype. The chain carries TRBV7-2 and TRBJ2-2, with TRBD1 matching over 7 bases. The CDR3 has 13 amino acids. Germline CDR1 and CDR2: SGHTA and FQGNSA. V shed 3 bases and J 6 bases; nucleotides not matched to a gene: 1. CDR3 amino acids: CASSFDRAGELFF. CDR3 DNA sequence: TGTGCCAGCAGCTTCGACAGGGCCGGGGAGCTGTTTTTT.